The entry below gives a single T cell receptor (beta chain) sequence along with its context. Assay: immunoSEQ multiplex PCR; the TCRdb copy retains only in-frame clones and omits some. Among over 95,000 clones listed, over 70% were seen once. The V end was cut by 1 base, the J end by 6 bases, with 12 bases between. Per the germline V gene, CDR1 is MNHNS and CDR2 is SASEGT. The CDR3 has 14 residues. The data derive from a study of blood T cell repertoires in COVID-19. Sequencing was performed on peripheral blood. The receptor comes from a middle-aged man with acute or convalescent COVID-19. The chain is built from TRBV6-1 and TRBJ1-2; D not resolved. The CDR3 region has the DNA TGTGCCAGCAGTGAAGGAAGAGGAGGGCATGGCTACACCTTC. Protein product: CASSEGRGGHGYTF.